Following are 21 T cell receptor beta chains from one sample sequenced in a study of blood T cell repertoires in COVID-19. The assay was immunoSEQ multiplex PCR, and TCRdb's table has in-frame clones only and misses some. The sample consists of around 100,000 clones, 88% of them appearing once. Sequencing was performed on peripheral blood. The receptors shown here come from a human donor in a cohort sampled during active COVID-19.

The chain uses TRBV5-5 and TRBJ2-7, with 9 bases aligning to TRBD1. V shed 4 bases and J 6 bases; nucleotides not matched to a gene: 5. The CDR3 has 13 amino acids. Germline loops: CDR1 SGHKS, CDR2 YYEKEE (reference sequence). The CDR3 DNA is TGTGCCAGCAGCGGACAGGGGAGGGCCGAGCAGTACTTC. Translating it yields CASSGQGRAEQYF.

This clone appeared once. The chain employs TRBV15 and TRBJ2-2; the D is unclear. Trimming removed 7 bases from V and 0 bases from J, with 9 bases in between. CDR1 and CDR2 (germline): LNHNV, YYDKDF (reference sequence). This CDR3 spans 14 amino acids. CDR3 loop: CATTNPANTGELFF. DNA for the CDR3: TGTGCCACCACAAATCCGGCGAACACCGGGGAGCTGTTTTTT.

The chain recombines TRBV4-3 with TRBJ2-5, with 14 nucleotides matching TRBD2. The CDR3 consists of 18 residues. Germline assignment: CDR1 LGHNA and CDR2 YSLEER. Losses at the gene ends were 4 bases for V and 2 bases for J; bases not matched to a gene: 9. CDR3 in DNA: TGCGCCAGCAGCCCGCGACTAGCGGGAGGGCCGGGGCAAGAGACCCAGTACTTC. The encoded protein is CASSPRLAGGPGQETQYF.

This clone was seen more than once but under ten times. V gene TRBV7-2 combines with J gene TRBJ1-1, with D possibly being TRBD1 (6 bases). V was cut by 6 bases and J by 1 base, with 18 bases left in between. This CDR3 region has 16 residues. Germline assignment: CDR1 SGHTA and CDR2 FQGNSA. The CDR3 bases are TGTGCCAGCAGTCGCCTTCTGATGGACAGGAACACTGAAGCTTTCTTT. It specifies CASSRLLMDRNTEAFF.

This chain uses TRBV2 with TRBJ1-1; no clear D gene. Trimming left V 0 bases short and J 13 bases short, with 18 bases between. This CDR3 contains 14 residues. In germline, CDR1 is SNHLY, CDR2 FYNNEI. The CDR3: CASSEALRVSLGFF. CDR3 nucleotides: TGTGCCAGCAGTGAAGCGCTACGGGTATCTCTAGGTTTCTTT.

The gene calls are TRBV5-6 and TRBJ2-7; 9 bases agree with TRBD2. The CDR3 covers 18 residues. The germline V gene has CDR1 SGHDT and CDR2 YYEEEE. Losses at the gene ends were 0 bases for V and 5 bases for J; bases not matched to a gene: 15. The CDR3 DNA is TGTGCCAGCAGCTTGGAGGTGATTTTGGGCGGGAGGGCGAACGAGCAGTACTTC. It specifies CASSLEVILGGRANEQYF.

The chain joins TRBV2 to TRBJ2-7, with 14 bases fitting TRBD2. Germline loops: CDR1 SNHLY, CDR2 FYNNEI. Germline trimming cut 5 bases from V and 5 bases from J; bases unmatched to any gene: 5. This CDR3 is 15 amino acids long. The CDR3 DNA reads TGTGCCAGCAGTCCGGGACTAGCGGGAGTAAACGAGCAGTACTTC. Protein sequence: CASSPGLAGVNEQYF.

This chain links TRBV28 with TRBJ2-5; TRBD1 is a possible D gene (5 bases). The CDR3 is 16 residues long. Trimming removed 2 bases from V and 5 bases from J, with 18 bases in between. Germline CDR1 is MDHEN and CDR2 is SYDVKM. The CDR3 DNA reads as TGTGCCAGCAGTTTACCCCGACAGTCTCTCCTGGAGACCCAGTACTTC. This codes for CASSLPRQSLLETQYF.

V and J are TRBV5-6 and TRBJ1-6; TRBD1 agrees at 7 bases. The CDR3 spans 13 residues. V trimming: 8 bases; J trimming: 1 base; junction bases outside the gene matches: 0. From germline, CDR1 is SGHDT and CDR2 YYEEEE. CDR3 DNA: TGTGCCAGGGGACAGTCCTATAATTCACCCCTCCACTTT. Amino acids: CARGQSYNSPLHF.

The chain links TRBV9 to TRBJ2-7; D might be TRBD2 (6 bases). V gave up 1 base and J gave up 0 bases, with 14 bases separating them. The CDR3 sequence is 16 residues long. The germline V gene has CDR1 SGDLS and CDR2 YYNGEE. CDR3 loop: CASSVMGGRVSYEQYF. CDR3 sequence (DNA): TGTGCCAGCAGCGTAATGGGAGGCAGGGTCTCCTACGAGCAGTACTTC.

The V and J genes are TRBV28 and TRBJ1-2, with 7 bases matching TRBD1. The CDR3 sequence is 16 residues long. V trimming: 4 bases; J trimming: 4 bases; junction bases outside the gene matches: 12. Germline loops: CDR1 MDHEN, CDR2 SYDVKM. CDR3 protein: CASSSPRGQAVYGYTF. The CDR3 nucleotides are TGTGCCAGCAGTTCGCCCAGAGGACAGGCGGTCTATGGCTACACCTTC.

V and J are TRBV4-1 and TRBJ2-7; 7 bases align to TRBD1. V lost 0 bases, J lost 5 bases, and 4 bases stayed unmatched. CDR1 MGHRA and CDR2 YSYEKL come from the germline V gene. CDR3 length equals 14 residues. This chain's CDR3 is CASSQERGHDEQYF. In DNA, the CDR3 is TGCGCCAGCAGCCAAGAGAGGGGGCACGACGAGCAGTACTTC.

This chain uses TRBV18 with TRBJ1-5; perhaps TRBD1 as D (6 bases). The germline V and J ends were trimmed by 0 bases and 6 bases, with 12 bases remaining between them. This CDR3 region has 15 residues. CDR1 is KGHSH and CDR2 is LQKENI in the germline V gene. The CDR3 reads CASSPPGGQGQPQHF. CDR3 bases: TGTGCCAGCTCACCACCGGGGGGGCAGGGTCAGCCCCAGCATTTT. Full variable domain (outside the CDR3, taken from reference TRBV18 and TRBJ1-5): NAGVMQNPRHLVRRRGQEARLRCSPMKGHSHVYWYRQLPEEGLKFMVYLQKENIIDESGMPKERFSAEFPKEGPSILRIQQVVRGDSAAYFCASSPPGGQGQPQHFGDGTRLSIL.

This clone was counted only a few times. The rearrangement joins TRBV6-1 to TRBJ1-5; 7 bases are a match to TRBD1. V lost 2 bases and J lost 0; bases outside the gene matches: 7. The CDR3 runs to 17 residues. From germline, CDR1 is MNHNS and CDR2 SASEGT. This CDR3 reads CASSESTTGNSNQPQHF. The CDR3 DNA reads as TGTGCCAGCAGTGAATCGACGACAGGGAATAGCAATCAGCCCCAGCATTTT.

For the CDR3, the DNA is TGTGCCAGCAGCTCGCGGACTGGCCACAATGAGCAGTTCTTC. Its translation is CASSSRTGHNEQFF. This rearrangement joins TRBV5-4 to TRBJ2-1, with D possibly matching TRBD2 (5 bases). The V end was cut by 3 bases, the J end by 5 bases, with 12 bases between. CDR3 length: 14 amino acids. Germline CDR1 reads SGHNT; CDR2 reads YYREEE (reference sequence).

The chain employs TRBV7-9 and TRBJ1-1; D not certain. V shed 1 base and J shed 6 bases, with 12 bases lying between them. There are 14 residues in the CDR3. Germline V gene sequence: CDR1 SEHNR, CDR2 FQNEAQ (reference sequence). The CDR3 DNA reads as TGTGCCAGCAGCTTAGTATCGGGTTTCCCTGAAGCTTTCTTT. Translating it yields CASSLVSGFPEAFF.

The chain joins TRBV20-1 to TRBJ2-5; TRBD2 aligns across 12 bases. The CDR3 has 15 amino acids. After removal of 3 bases from V and 7 bases from J, the junction contained 9 bases not matched to a gene. Germline assignment: CDR1 DFQATT and CDR2 SNEGSKA (reference sequence). The CDR3 here is CSASPGLAGHGTQYF. DNA of the CDR3: TGCAGTGCTAGTCCCGGACTAGCGGGGCACGGGACCCAGTACTTC.

The chain joins TRBV30 to TRBJ2-5; TRBD2 matches at 8 bases. The CDR3 has 13 amino acids. Trimming at V came to 4 bases and at J to 4 bases, leaving 5 bases not matched to a gene. The germline CDR1 and CDR2 sequences are GTSNPN and SVGIG (reference sequence). As DNA, the CDR3 is TGTGCCTGGATTGCAGCGGGAGTAGAGACCCAGTACTTC. Translation: CAWIAAGVETQYF.

The chain recombines TRBV21-1 with TRBJ2-7; TRBD2, the table's D call, lacks a check against the DNA. TRBV21-1 is tagged as a pseudogene. CDR3 size: 12 residues. CDR3 sequence (DNA): TGTGCCAGCCTACGGGTGTCCTACGAGCAGTACTTC. Its translation: CASLRVSYEQYF.

This chain links TRBV29-1 with TRBJ2-1, with D possibly being TRBD1 (5 bases). The V end lost 4 bases, the J end lost 7 bases, and 8 bases lay between the germline ends. Germline CDR1 is SQVTM and CDR2 is ANQGSEA. The CDR3 has 11 amino acids. The CDR3 coding sequence is TGCAGCGTTGTTGGGGCGAATGAGCAGTTCTTC. As protein: CSVVGANEQFF.

This clone was observed once. The gene calls are TRBV3-1 (or the pseudogene TRBV3-2) and TRBJ2-7; D perhaps matches TRBD1 (5 bases). V was cut by 1 base and J by 5 bases, with 15 bases left in between. The CDR3 extends over 15 amino acids. The germline V gene encodes CDR1 LGHDT and CDR2 YNNKEL (reference sequence). The CDR3 loop reads CASSQVPKQAHEQYF. The CDR3 DNA is TGTGCCAGCAGCCAAGTCCCGAAACAGGCCCACGAGCAGTACTTC.